These T cell receptor beta chains were read from a single sample in a study of CD8+ T cells in alopecia areata. Some clones are missing from TCRdb's copy, which holds only in-frame ones; the method was immunoSEQ multiplex PCR. The table records 100,000 to 150,000 clones, approximately 60% of them present only once. This material consisted of CD4+ T cells sorted from blood, taken at week 4, from a patient treated with tofacitinib. All receptors come from a human donor with alopecia areata. Both conserved end residues are part of each CDR3. The order of the fields is CDR3 length, clone size, J gene, V gene, D gene, CDR3 DNA, CDR3 protein. The D gene is left open where the match is weak. Clone sizes are given selectively: once, few, many, or a class where the clone is expanded.

cdr3_length: 15; clone_size: few; j_call: TRBJ2-2; v_call: TRBV7-2; d_call: NA; cdr3_nt: TGTGCCAGCAGCGCCACAGGGCCGAACACCGGGGAGCTGTTTTTT; cdr3_aa: CASSATGPNTGELFF
cdr3_length: 14; clone_size: once; j_call: TRBJ2-3; v_call: TRBV4-1; d_call: NA; cdr3_nt: TGCGCCAGCAGCCAGGGCCGTAGCACAGATACGCAGTATTTT; cdr3_aa: CASSQGRSTDTQYF
cdr3_length: 16; clone_size: NA; j_call: TRBJ1-2; v_call: TRBV25-1; d_call: TRBD1; cdr3_nt: TGTGCCAGCAGTGCGAGACAGGGGGATGCTAACTATGGCTACACCTTC; cdr3_aa: CASSARQGDANYGYTF
cdr3_length: 11; clone_size: once; j_call: TRBJ2-5; v_call: TRBV29-1; d_call: NA; cdr3_nt: TGCAGCGTGGCAGTACAAGAGACCCAGTACTTC; cdr3_aa: CSVAVQETQYF
cdr3_length: 15; clone_size: few; j_call: TRBJ2-1; v_call: TRBV15; d_call: NA; cdr3_nt: TGTGCCACCAGAACAGGGGGACTAGCAGGGGGTGAGCAGTTCTTC; cdr3_aa: CATRTGGLAGGEQFF
cdr3_length: 13; clone_size: few; j_call: TRBJ1-1; v_call: TRBV5-1; d_call: TRBD1; cdr3_nt: TGCGCCAGCAGCAACGCTGGACAGGGAGAAGCTTTCTTT; cdr3_aa: CASSNAGQGEAFF
cdr3_length: 14; clone_size: NA; j_call: TRBJ1-2; v_call: TRBV27; d_call: TRBD1; cdr3_nt: TGTGCCAGCAGTTGGACAGGGGGCGGCTATGGCTACACCTTC; cdr3_aa: CASSWTGGGYGYTF
cdr3_length: 14; clone_size: NA; j_call: TRBJ1-6; v_call: TRBV27; d_call: NA; cdr3_nt: TGTGCCAGCAGTTTTGGAATCTATAATTCACCCCTCCACTTT; cdr3_aa: CASSFGIYNSPLHF
cdr3_length: 16; clone_size: NA; j_call: TRBJ2-5; v_call: TRBV23-1; d_call: NA; cdr3_nt: TGCGCCAGCAGTCAAAGACTAAGGACAGATCAAGAGACCCAGTACTTC; cdr3_aa: CASSQRLRTDQETQYF
cdr3_length: 14; clone_size: once; j_call: TRBJ2-7; v_call: TRBV15; d_call: TRBD1; cdr3_nt: TGTGCCACCAGCAGGGGACAGGGATCCTACGAGCAGTACTTC; cdr3_aa: CATSRGQGSYEQYF
cdr3_length: 14; clone_size: NA; j_call: TRBJ1-5; v_call: TRBV14; d_call: NA; cdr3_nt: TGTGCCAGCAGCCAAGCAGGGCGTGGTCAGCCCCAGCATTTT; cdr3_aa: CASSQAGRGQPQHF
cdr3_length: 14; clone_size: NA; j_call: TRBJ2-5; v_call: TRBV15; d_call: NA; cdr3_nt: TGTGCCACCAGCAGAGATAATCGAGCCGAGACCCAGTACTTC; cdr3_aa: CATSRDNRAETQYF
cdr3_length: 14; clone_size: few; j_call: TRBJ1-1; v_call: TRBV9; d_call: NA; cdr3_nt: TGTGCCAGCAGCGAGACCGGTACGGGGTCTGAAGCTTTCTTT; cdr3_aa: CASSETGTGSEAFF
cdr3_length: 13; clone_size: few; j_call: TRBJ1-3; v_call: TRBV29-1; d_call: NA; cdr3_nt: TGCAGCGTTGTCCTTCACTCTGGAAACACCATATATTTT; cdr3_aa: CSVVLHSGNTIYF
cdr3_length: 12; clone_size: NA; j_call: TRBJ1-1; v_call: TRBV19; d_call: NA; cdr3_nt: TGTGCCAGTAGTATGTGGGGCGCTGAAGCTTTCTTT; cdr3_aa: CASSMWGAEAFF
cdr3_length: 14; clone_size: NA; j_call: TRBJ1-1; v_call: TRBV9; d_call: NA; cdr3_nt: TGTGCCAGCAGCATAATGGACAGGAACACTGAAGCTTTCTTT; cdr3_aa: CASSIMDRNTEAFF
cdr3_length: 12; clone_size: many; j_call: TRBJ2-7; v_call: TRBV29-1; d_call: NA; cdr3_nt: TGCAGCGGCGGGGACTCTTCCTACGAGCAGTACTTC; cdr3_aa: CSGGDSSYEQYF
cdr3_length: 12; clone_size: NA; j_call: TRBJ1-1; v_call: TRBV30; d_call: NA; cdr3_nt: TGTGCCTGGAGGCAGGGGAACACTGAAGCTTTCTTT; cdr3_aa: CAWRQGNTEAFF
cdr3_length: 14; clone_size: NA; j_call: TRBJ2-7; v_call: TRBV4-2; d_call: NA; cdr3_nt: TGTGCCAGCAGCCAAAGTCAGCAGGGCGGGGAGCAGTACTTC; cdr3_aa: CASSQSQQGGEQYF
cdr3_length: 14; clone_size: NA; j_call: TRBJ2-4; v_call: TRBV9; d_call: NA; cdr3_nt: TGTGCCAGCAGCGTAGGGGGGCCCAAAAACATTCAGTACTTC; cdr3_aa: CASSVGGPKNIQYF
cdr3_length: 17; clone_size: NA; j_call: TRBJ1-6; v_call: TRBV9; d_call: NA; cdr3_nt: TGTGCCAGCAGCGGAAAAACAGGGTCAGAGGGGAATTCACCCCTCCACTTT; cdr3_aa: CASSGKTGSEGNSPLHF
cdr3_length: 16; clone_size: few; j_call: TRBJ1-1; v_call: TRBV4-1; d_call: NA; cdr3_nt: TGCGCCAGCAGCCAAGTCCTCGACCGGGTGAGCACTGAAGCTTTCTTT; cdr3_aa: CASSQVLDRVSTEAFF
cdr3_length: 15; clone_size: NA; j_call: TRBJ2-2; v_call: TRBV11-2; d_call: NA; cdr3_nt: TGTGCCAGCAGCTCGGACAGCCGTGGGACCGGGGAGCTGTTTTTT; cdr3_aa: CASSSDSRGTGELFF
cdr3_length: 15; clone_size: NA; j_call: TRBJ1-2; v_call: TRBV6-5; d_call: NA; cdr3_nt: TGTGCCAGCAGTCCTAGACCGACAGGCCCCTATGGCTACACCTTC; cdr3_aa: CASSPRPTGPYGYTF
cdr3_length: 14; clone_size: NA; j_call: TRBJ2-1; v_call: TRBV28; d_call: NA; cdr3_nt: TGTGCCAGCAGTTTCAAGGGACCCTACAATGAGCAGTTCTTC; cdr3_aa: CASSFKGPYNEQFF
cdr3_length: 20; clone_size: NA; j_call: TRBJ2-6; v_call: TRBV4-1; d_call: TRBD1; cdr3_nt: TGCGCCAGCAGCCAAGCCATTTTGGGACAGGGTCTTTCTGGGGCCAACGTCCTGACTTTC; cdr3_aa: CASSQAILGQGLSGANVLTF
cdr3_length: 17; clone_size: NA; j_call: TRBJ1-1; v_call: TRBV23-1; d_call: NA; cdr3_nt: TGCGCCAGCAGTCAATCGGCGGCCAGGGGAGGGAACACTGAAGCTTTCTTT; cdr3_aa: CASSQSAARGGNTEAFF
cdr3_length: 15; clone_size: NA; j_call: TRBJ2-7; v_call: TRBV5-1; d_call: NA; cdr3_nt: TGCGCCAGCAGCCCAAAGGTAGGGGATTCTAAACAGCAGTACTTC; cdr3_aa: CASSPKVGDSKQQYF
cdr3_length: 15; clone_size: few; j_call: TRBJ2-7; v_call: TRBV11-2; d_call: TRBD1; cdr3_nt: TGTGCCAGCAGCTCACCGACAGGGACCCCCTACGAGCAGTACTTC; cdr3_aa: CASSSPTGTPYEQYF
cdr3_length: 15; clone_size: NA; j_call: TRBJ1-2; v_call: TRBV4-1; d_call: NA; cdr3_nt: TGCGCCAGCAGTCATCCTGGACGGGGTGGAAGTGGCTACACCTTC; cdr3_aa: CASSHPGRGGSGYTF
cdr3_length: 14; clone_size: NA; j_call: TRBJ2-2; v_call: TRBV6-1; d_call: NA; cdr3_nt: TGTGCCAGCAGTAGGGGGGGCAGTAACGGGGAGCTGTTTTTT; cdr3_aa: CASSRGGSNGELFF
cdr3_length: 15; clone_size: few; j_call: TRBJ1-4; v_call: TRBV29-1; d_call: NA; cdr3_nt: TGCAGCGTTGTGTGGAGGGGCGCAACTAATGAAAAACTGTTTTTT; cdr3_aa: CSVVWRGATNEKLFF
cdr3_length: 13; clone_size: few; j_call: TRBJ1-2; v_call: TRBV5-1; d_call: TRBD1; cdr3_nt: TGCGCCAGCAGCTTGCAGGGGGCGGAAGGCTACACCTTC; cdr3_aa: CASSLQGAEGYTF
cdr3_length: 13; clone_size: NA; j_call: TRBJ2-3; v_call: TRBV7-9; d_call: NA; cdr3_nt: TGTGCCAGCTTTCCGGAAAACCAAGATACGCAGTATTTT; cdr3_aa: CASFPENQDTQYF
cdr3_length: 15; clone_size: few; j_call: TRBJ2-1; v_call: TRBV5-6; d_call: TRBD2; cdr3_nt: TGTGCCAGCAGCTTGGGCGGGAGGGGCCGTGGTGAGCAGTTCTTC; cdr3_aa: CASSLGGRGRGEQFF
cdr3_length: 15; clone_size: NA; j_call: TRBJ1-2; v_call: TRBV5-6; d_call: TRBD1; cdr3_nt: TGTGCCAGCAGCTTGAGGACAGGGACGCACTATGGCTACACCTTC; cdr3_aa: CASSLRTGTHYGYTF
cdr3_length: 16; clone_size: NA; j_call: TRBJ2-3; v_call: TRBV6-5; d_call: TRBD2; cdr3_nt: TGTGCCAGCAGTTATAGCGGAGCGGGGGGCACAGATACGCAGTATTTT; cdr3_aa: CASSYSGAGGTDTQYF
cdr3_length: 14; clone_size: NA; j_call: TRBJ2-1; v_call: TRBV29-1; d_call: TRBD1; cdr3_nt: TGCAGCGGGTCAGACAGGGTTCTTAGCAATGAGCAGTTCTTC; cdr3_aa: CSGSDRVLSNEQFF
cdr3_length: 14; clone_size: NA; j_call: TRBJ2-6; v_call: TRBV6-5; d_call: NA; cdr3_nt: TGTGCCAGCAGTTGGACCTCTGGGGCCAACGTCCTGACTTTC; cdr3_aa: CASSWTSGANVLTF
cdr3_length: 14; clone_size: few; j_call: TRBJ1-2; v_call: TRBV7-3; d_call: NA; cdr3_nt: TGTGCCAGCAGCCCGACGGGGCCCGGAGGTGGCTACACCTTC; cdr3_aa: CASSPTGPGGGYTF
cdr3_length: 14; clone_size: once; j_call: TRBJ1-6; v_call: TRBV7-9; d_call: TRBD1; cdr3_nt: TGTGCCAGCAGCCAACAGGGGGCGTTTTCACCCCTCCACTTT; cdr3_aa: CASSQQGAFSPLHF
cdr3_length: 12; clone_size: NA; j_call: TRBJ2-4; v_call: TRBV5-8; d_call: NA; cdr3_nt: TGTGCCAGCAGCTTGGATACAGGAAGACAGTACTTC; cdr3_aa: CASSLDTGRQYF
cdr3_length: 15; clone_size: NA; j_call: TRBJ1-1; v_call: TRBV15; d_call: TRBD1; cdr3_nt: TGTGCCACCAGCAGGGGGTCTACAGGGGACACTGAAGCTTTCTTT; cdr3_aa: CATSRGSTGDTEAFF
cdr3_length: 10; clone_size: NA; j_call: TRBJ1-1; v_call: TRBV29-1; d_call: NA; cdr3_nt: TGCAGCGTCCTAAACACTGAAGCTTTCTTT; cdr3_aa: CSVLNTEAFF
cdr3_length: 14; clone_size: NA; j_call: TRBJ2-5; v_call: TRBV18; d_call: NA; cdr3_nt: TGTGCCAGCTCACCACGGTATAGCCCAGAGACCCAGTACTTC; cdr3_aa: CASSPRYSPETQYF
cdr3_length: 14; clone_size: NA; j_call: TRBJ1-1; v_call: TRBV7-2; d_call: TRBD1; cdr3_nt: TGTGCCAGCAGCTCCAGGACAGGGACGACTGAAGCTTTCTTT; cdr3_aa: CASSSRTGTTEAFF
cdr3_length: 13; clone_size: NA; j_call: TRBJ1-6; v_call: TRBV6-1; d_call: NA; cdr3_nt: TGTGCCAGCAGACGGAGCTATAATTCACCCCTCCACTTT; cdr3_aa: CASRRSYNSPLHF
cdr3_length: 15; clone_size: few; j_call: TRBJ2-1; v_call: TRBV7-2; d_call: TRBD2; cdr3_nt: TGTGCCAGCAGCGGGACTAGCGGGGGAGGGAGGACGCAGTTCTTC; cdr3_aa: CASSGTSGGGRTQFF
cdr3_length: 18; clone_size: few; j_call: TRBJ2-7; v_call: TRBV5-6; d_call: TRBD2; cdr3_nt: TGTGCCAGCAGCCGTGCCAAGGGACTAGCGGGAGCCCGTGGCGAGCAGTACTTC; cdr3_aa: CASSRAKGLAGARGEQYF
cdr3_length: 14; clone_size: NA; j_call: TRBJ1-2; v_call: TRBV14; d_call: NA; cdr3_nt: TGTGCCAGCAGCCATCGTGGGGGAAGTTATGGCTACACCTTC; cdr3_aa: CASSHRGGSYGYTF
cdr3_length: 14; clone_size: NA; j_call: TRBJ1-2; v_call: TRBV18; d_call: NA; cdr3_nt: TGTGCCAGCTCACCGGAGAGCAACAACTATGGCTACACCTTC; cdr3_aa: CASSPESNNYGYTF
cdr3_length: 15; clone_size: NA; j_call: TRBJ2-7; v_call: TRBV2; d_call: NA; cdr3_nt: TGTGCCAGCACCCCGCGGCCGCAGGCTGGCTACGAGCAGTACTTC; cdr3_aa: CASTPRPQAGYEQYF